This T cell receptor beta chain stems from a study of identical twins. Study results and caveats: Where beta out-of-frame sequences were concerned, excess twin sharing was weaker.

In the case of this clonotype: Its antigen is not known.

Template switching added a universal primer site, and cDNA bore unique molecular identifiers. TCRdb analysed the 5' RACE reads with MiXCR anew, one entry per CDR3 protein. Of approximately 1.8 million distinct CDR3 sequences listed, more than 30% are singletons. The receptor was isolated from a newborn girl in good health. Sequencing input: cord blood.

This chain's CDR3 is CASSQDEGGRFGTDTQYF. The CDR3 bases are TGTGCCAGCAGCCAAGACGAAGGAGGGAGATTTGGCACAGATACGCAGTATTTT. The rearrangement uses TRBV3-1 and TRBJ2-3; D is possibly TRBD2 (6 bases). This CDR3 contains 18 residues. Germline assignment: CDR1 LGHDT and CDR2 YNNKEL (reference sequence). V lost 0 bases to trimming and J lost 1 base, with 17 bases between them.